The entry below gives a single T cell receptor beta chain sequence along with its context. This sample is part of a study of blood T cell repertoires in COVID-19. The overall study: From the United States, Italy and Spain came samples of acute and convalescent COVID-19. T cells, B-cell-depleted T cells, or PBMCs supplied cDNA or gDNA.

Assay: immunoSEQ multiplex PCR; the TCRdb copy retains only in-frame clones and omits some. The table records some 67,000 clones, roughly 89% of them present only once. This CDR3 is 16 amino acids long. Germline V lookup: CDR1 KGHDR, CDR2 SFDVKD. J lost 3 bases, V lost 9 bases, and 14 bases had no gene match. The sequenced material came from peripheral blood. This clonotype originated in a woman of 80 years or more with acute or convalescent COVID-19. The rearrangement joins TRBV24-1 to TRBJ2-3, with 7 bases aligning to TRBD2. CDR3 sequence: CATGPSGGRGTDTQYF. The CDR3 nucleotides read TGTGCCACCGGTCCTTCGGGGGGTAGGGGTACAGATACGCAGTATTTT.